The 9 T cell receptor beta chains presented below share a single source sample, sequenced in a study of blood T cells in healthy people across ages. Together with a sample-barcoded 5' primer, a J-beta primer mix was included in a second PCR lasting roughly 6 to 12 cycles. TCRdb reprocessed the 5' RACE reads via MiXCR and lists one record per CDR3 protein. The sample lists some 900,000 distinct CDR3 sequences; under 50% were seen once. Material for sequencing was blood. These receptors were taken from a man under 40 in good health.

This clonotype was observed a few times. The CDR3 loop reads CSARDGGGAGEQFF. The CDR3 region has the DNA TGCAGTGCTAGAGATGGCGGGGGGGCCGGTGAGCAGTTCTTC. This chain joins TRBV20-1 and TRBJ2-1; 9 bases are a match to TRBD2. Germline V gene lookup returns CDR1 DFQATT and CDR2 SNEGSKA (reference sequence). The CDR3 has 14 amino acids. V lost 0 bases to trimming and J lost 9 bases; unmatched junction nucleotides: 6.

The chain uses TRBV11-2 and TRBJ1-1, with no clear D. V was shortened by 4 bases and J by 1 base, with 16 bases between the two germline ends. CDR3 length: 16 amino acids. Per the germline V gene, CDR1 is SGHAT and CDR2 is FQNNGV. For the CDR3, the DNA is TGTGCCAGCAGCTATCCCCATACAGCGGCGAACACTGAAGCTTTCTTT. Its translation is CASSYPHTAANTEAFF.

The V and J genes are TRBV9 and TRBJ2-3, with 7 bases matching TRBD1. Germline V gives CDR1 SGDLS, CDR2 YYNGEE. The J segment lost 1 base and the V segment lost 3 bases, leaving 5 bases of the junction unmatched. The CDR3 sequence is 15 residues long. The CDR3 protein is CASSAHGTGTDTQYF. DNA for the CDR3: TGTGCCAGCAGCGCCCACGGGACAGGCACAGATACGCAGTATTTT.

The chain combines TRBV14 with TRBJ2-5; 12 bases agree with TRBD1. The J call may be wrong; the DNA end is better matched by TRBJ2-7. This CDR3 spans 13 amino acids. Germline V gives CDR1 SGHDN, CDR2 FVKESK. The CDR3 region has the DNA TGTGCCATAGCCGGGACAGGGGGCCTCGAGCAGTACTTC. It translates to CAIAGTGGLEQYF.

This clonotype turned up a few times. The CDR3 bases are TGTGCCAGCAGTCGGGAGGACACCGGGGAGCTGTTTTTT. Amino acids: CASSREDTGELFF. This sequence joins TRBV6-5 and TRBJ2-2, with 7 bases aligning to TRBD2. This CDR3 contains 13 residues. V was pared by 5 bases and J by 3 bases, with 0 bases of the junction left unmatched. Germline V gives CDR1 MNHEY, CDR2 SVGAGI.

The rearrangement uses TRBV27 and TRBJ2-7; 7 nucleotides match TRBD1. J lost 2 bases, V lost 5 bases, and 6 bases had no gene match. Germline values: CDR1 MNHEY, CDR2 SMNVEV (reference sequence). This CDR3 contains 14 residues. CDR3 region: CASSHGQETYEQYF. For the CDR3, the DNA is TGTGCCAGCAGTCACGGACAGGAGACCTACGAGCAGTACTTC.

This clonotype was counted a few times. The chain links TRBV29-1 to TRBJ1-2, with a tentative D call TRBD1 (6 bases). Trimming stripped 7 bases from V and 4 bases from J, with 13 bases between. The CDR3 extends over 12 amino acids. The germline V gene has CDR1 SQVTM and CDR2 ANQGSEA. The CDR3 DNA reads TGCAGCGCCCTGCCGACAGGCTATGGCTACACCTTC. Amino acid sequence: CSALPTGYGYTF.

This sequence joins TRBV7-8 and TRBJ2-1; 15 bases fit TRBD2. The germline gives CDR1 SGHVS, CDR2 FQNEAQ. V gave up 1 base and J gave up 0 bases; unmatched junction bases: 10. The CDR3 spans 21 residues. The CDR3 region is CASSLESRGLAGGRSYNEQFF. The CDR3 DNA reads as TGTGCCAGCAGCTTAGAGAGTAGGGGACTAGCGGGGGGCCGCTCCTACAATGAGCAGTTCTTC. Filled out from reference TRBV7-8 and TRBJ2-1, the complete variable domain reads GAGVSQSPRYKVAKRGQDVALRCDPISGHVSLFWYQQALGQGPEFLTYFQNEAQLDKSGLPSDRFFAERPEGSVSTLKIQRTQQEDSAVYLCASSLESRGLAGGRSYNEQFFGPGTRLTVL.

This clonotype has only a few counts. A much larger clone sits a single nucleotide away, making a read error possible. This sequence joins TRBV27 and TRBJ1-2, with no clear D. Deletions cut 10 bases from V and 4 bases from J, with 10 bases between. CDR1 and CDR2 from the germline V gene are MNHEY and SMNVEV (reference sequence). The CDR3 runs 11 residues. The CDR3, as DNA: TGTGCCATCAAGAAAGTCTATGGCTACACCTTC. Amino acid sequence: CAIKKVYGYTF.